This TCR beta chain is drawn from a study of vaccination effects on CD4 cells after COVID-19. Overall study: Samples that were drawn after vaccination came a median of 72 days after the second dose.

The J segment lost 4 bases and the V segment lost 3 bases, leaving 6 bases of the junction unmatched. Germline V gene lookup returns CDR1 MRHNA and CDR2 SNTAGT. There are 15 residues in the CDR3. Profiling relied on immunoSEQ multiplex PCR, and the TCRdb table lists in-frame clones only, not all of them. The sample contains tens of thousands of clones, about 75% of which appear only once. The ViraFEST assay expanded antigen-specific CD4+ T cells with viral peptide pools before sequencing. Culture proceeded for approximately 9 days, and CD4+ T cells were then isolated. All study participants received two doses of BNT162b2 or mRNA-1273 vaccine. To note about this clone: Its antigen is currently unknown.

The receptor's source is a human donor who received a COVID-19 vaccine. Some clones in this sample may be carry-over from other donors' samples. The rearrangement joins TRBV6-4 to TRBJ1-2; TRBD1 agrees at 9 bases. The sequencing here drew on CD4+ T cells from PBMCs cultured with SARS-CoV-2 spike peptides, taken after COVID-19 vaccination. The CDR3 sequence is CASSERDRVFYGYTF. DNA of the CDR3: TGTGCCAGCAGTGAAAGGGACAGGGTCTTCTATGGCTACACCTTC.